This T cell receptor beta chain was sequenced for a study of human T cells and chemical hapten exposure. Study-wide context: Upper-back patch tests with 0.01% DPC were read at 6 days. Study-wide points: Versus controls, expanded TCRs had significantly more large CDR3 similarity clusters. Healthy people's immune response may differ from that of the donors, who had alopecia.

One entry per CDR3 protein, called by TCRdb with MiXCR from the RACE reads. Of approximately 260,000 distinct CDR3 sequences detected, approximately 8.6% appear once; the ten largest clones hold 2% to 3%. In regard to this clonotype: As yet, its antigen is unknown.

V shed 6 bases and J 7 bases; nucleotides not matched to a gene: 7. CDR1 is MNHEY, CDR2 SVGEGT, per germline. This CDR3 has 13 amino acids. The time point was: pre-sensitization, week 0. Regarding treatment: therapeutic diphenylcyclopropenone sensitization with weekly scalp DPC. The source of this sequence is a woman between 40 and 50 years old with alopecia areata. Some clones in this sample may be carry-over from other donors' samples. The chain has TRBV6-2 or TRBV6-3 and TRBJ2-5, with 8 bases identical to TRBD1. The sequencing here drew on whole blood, taken in connection with sensitization to the hapten diphenylcyclopropenone (DPC). CDR3 bases: TGTGCCAGCAGGAGGACAGGGCTAGGGACCCAGTACTTC. It codes for CASRRTGLGTQYF.